The 32 T cell receptor beta chains given below trace back to one sample, sequenced in a study of CD8 T cells in Susac syndrome. Random hexamers were used to reverse transcribe about 0.5 to 1 ug of RNA. In TCRdb, the immunoSEQ multiplex PCR reads were re-called with MiXCR into one record per CDR3 protein. The repertoire holds roughly 200,000 distinct CDR3 sequences, with around 95% as singletons. What was sequenced was CD4+ T cells from PBMCs. The origin of the receptors is a human donor in good health.

The gene calls are TRBV29-1 and TRBJ2-3; 8 positions agree with TRBD2. Losses at the gene ends were 8 bases for V and 1 base for J; bases not matched to a gene: 8. The CDR3 runs to 14 residues. The germline V gene encodes CDR1 SQVTM and CDR2 ANQGSEA. CDR3 loop: CSSRGGHGTDTQYF. CDR3 bases: TGCAGCTCCCGGGGGGGCCACGGCACAGATACGCAGTATTTT.

The chain carries TRBV27 and TRBJ2-5; 8 positions match TRBD1. In germline, CDR1 is MNHEY, CDR2 SMNVEV (reference sequence). With 5 bases clipped from V and 4 bases from J, the junction kept 3 bases outside the gene matches. The CDR3 consists of 13 residues. The CDR3 DNA reads TGTGCCAGCAGTACAGGGGGTACAGAGACCCAGTACTTC. This encodes CASSTGGTETQYF.

The V and J genes are TRBV20-1 and TRBJ1-2; possible D gene TRBD1, 5 bases. Germline V gives CDR1 DFQATT, CDR2 SNEGSKA (reference sequence). Trimming pared 3 bases from V and 8 bases from J, leaving 13 bases between. The CDR3 runs 12 residues. As DNA, the CDR3 is TGCAGTGCTAGCGCACAGGACGGAGGCTACACCTTC. Protein: CSASAQDGGYTF.

The J gene is TRBJ2-7, the V gene TRBV7-9, with a tentative D call TRBD1 (6 bases). The germline V gene has CDR1 SEHNR and CDR2 FQNEAQ (reference sequence). This CDR3 is 15 amino acids long. Trimming left V 3 bases short and J 5 bases short, with 17 bases between. The CDR3 DNA sequence: TGTGCCAGCAGCTTTCTATCCGAGGGGGTCCACGAGCAGTACTTC. Translation: CASSFLSEGVHEQYF. The complete variable domain, with remaining parts taken from reference TRBV7-9 and TRBJ2-7, reads DTGVSQNPRHKITKRGQNVTFRCDPISEHNRLYWYRQTLGQGPEFLTYFQNEAQLEKSRLLSDRFSAERPKGSFSTLEIQRTEQGDSAMYLCASSFLSEGVHEQYFGPGTRLTVT.

Comment on this clonotype: A read error may account for a junction end that differs from germline. V is TRBV29-1 and J is TRBJ2-3, with D unresolved. Germline V gene data show CDR1 as SQVTM and CDR2 as ANQGSEA. The CDR3 has 9 residues. The CDR3 here is CSAGSTNQF. CDR3 sequence (DNA): TGCAGCGCAGGCTCGACAAATCAATTT.

The chain links TRBV27 to TRBJ1-5; the match to TRBD1 covers 8 bases. Germline V gives CDR1 MNHEY, CDR2 SMNVEV (reference sequence). This CDR3 contains 16 residues. V dropped 4 bases and J dropped 2; count of bases not matched to a gene: 7. The CDR3 reads CASSSDRAVGNQPQHF. The CDR3 DNA reads TGTGCCAGCAGTTCGGACAGGGCGGTGGGCAATCAGCCCCAGCATTTT.

The genes are TRBV18 and TRBJ1-6, with TRBD1 matching over 8 bases. The junction had 8 bases not matched to a gene; V was cut back by 5 bases and J by 8 bases. CDR1 is KGHSH and CDR2 is LQKENI in the germline V gene. CDR3 length: 15 amino acids. The CDR3 DNA reads as TGTGCCAGCTCAGGCTCCGGGACAGGTGATTCACCCCTCCACTTT. Its translation: CASSGSGTGDSPLHF.

CDR3 protein: CASSWEGYGYTF. The CDR3 DNA reads as TGTGCCAGCAGTTGGGAGGGCTATGGCTACACCTTC. The gene calls are TRBV25-1 and TRBJ1-2, with unresolved D. The length of the CDR3 is 12 residues. Germline assignment: CDR1 MGHDK and CDR2 SYGVNS. V gave up 5 bases and J gave up 4 bases, with 8 bases separating them.

The V and J genes are TRBV14 and TRBJ2-1; D gene ambiguous. This CDR3 region has 11 residues. Germline assignment: CDR1 SGHDN and CDR2 FVKESK. V lost 0 bases and J 10 bases, leaving 4 bases between the germline ends. The CDR3 sequence: CASSQDYEQFF. Here the CDR3 DNA reads TGTGCCAGCAGCCAAGATTACGAGCAGTTCTTC.

The chain joins TRBV18 to TRBJ2-3; 8 bases agree with TRBD2. This CDR3 has 15 residues. The germline V gene has CDR1 KGHSH and CDR2 LQKENI. Trimming removed 4 bases from V and 2 bases from J; junction bases left unmatched: 5. CDR3 sequence reads: CASSRASGFTDTQYF. CDR3 nucleotide sequence: TGTGCCAGCTCACGGGCTAGCGGGTTCACAGATACGCAGTATTTT.

This chain links TRBV4-3 with TRBJ2-5, with D perhaps matching TRBD2 (5 bases). With 4 bases removed from V and 7 bases from J, the gap between germline ends came to 22 bases. Germline V gene data show CDR1 as LGHNA and CDR2 as YSLEER. The CDR3 covers 16 residues. This CDR3 is CASSPGHGLTGGTQYF. The CDR3 bases are TGCGCCAGCAGCCCCGGCCACGGTTTAACCGGAGGGACCCAGTACTTC.

CDR3 protein: CSASPQRGGETQYF. CDR3 DNA: TGCAGTGCTAGCCCCCAGCGAGGGGGGGAGACCCAGTACTTC. The V call is TRBV20-1, the J call TRBJ2-5; tentatively, D is TRBD1 or TRBD2 (6 bases each). Germline V lookup: CDR1 DFQATT, CDR2 SNEGSKA (reference sequence). V lost 3 bases to trimming and J lost 5 bases, with 16 bases between them. The CDR3 runs 14 residues.

The sample holds one count of this clonotype. The rearrangement joins TRBV23-1 to TRBJ2-1; perhaps TRBD2 as D (5 bases). TRBV23-1 is designated an ORF whose function remains uncertain. V lost 1 base to trimming and J lost 3 bases, with 13 bases between them. CDR3 size: 16 residues. The CDR3, as DNA: TGCGCCAGCAGTCAATTTGAGGGAACACGCTACAATGAGCAGTTCTTC. Encoded protein: CASSQFEGTRYNEQFF.

This clonotype was counted only a few times. The chain has TRBV3-1 and TRBJ1-2; D gene unclear. With 1 base removed from V and 3 bases from J, the gap between germline ends came to 6 bases. The CDR3 extends over 13 amino acids. Per germline, CDR1 LGHDT and CDR2 YNNKEL (reference sequence). In DNA, the CDR3 is TGTGCCAGCAGCCAAGCCCGGGACTATGGCTACACCTTC. Amino acids: CASSQARDYGYTF.

This chain joins TRBV6-2 or TRBV6-3 and TRBJ2-1; 12 nucleotides line up with TRBD2. The CDR3 sequence is 15 residues long. J gave up 8 bases and V 5 bases, and 7 bases lay outside the gene matches. Germline loops: CDR1 MNHEY, CDR2 SVGEGT. The CDR3, as DNA: TGTGCCAGCAGTGCTAGCGGGAGGGGTTCGGATGAGCAGTTCTTC. Translated, it gives CASSASGRGSDEQFF.

V and J are TRBV7-2 and TRBJ1-5; 8 bases match TRBD1. With V trimmed by 1 base and J by 6 bases, 8 bases remained unmatched. Germline V gene lookup returns CDR1 SGHTA and CDR2 FQGNSA. The CDR3 is made up of 16 amino acids. CDR3 in amino acids: CASSLGGQGQRQPQHF. Here the CDR3 DNA reads TGTGCCAGCAGCTTAGGCGGACAGGGTCAGCGTCAGCCCCAGCATTTT.

The rearrangement uses TRBV7-9 and TRBJ2-1; D is perhaps TRBD1 or TRBD2 (5 bases each). Trimming took 4 bases from V and 5 from J, leaving 9 bases between them. Germline values: CDR1 SEHNR, CDR2 FQNEAQ (reference sequence). The CDR3 extends over 13 amino acids. CDR3 protein: CASSSSGHNEQFF. The CDR3 DNA sequence: TGTGCCAGCAGCTCCTCGGGACACAATGAGCAGTTCTTC.

This chain uses TRBV20-1 with TRBJ1-2, with D tentatively TRBD1 (6 bases). V lost 3 bases and J lost 8, with 13 bases in between. There are 12 residues in the CDR3. The germline CDR1 and CDR2 sequences are DFQATT and SNEGSKA (reference sequence). In DNA, the CDR3 is TGCAGTGCTAGTAAGGGGGACGGCGGCTACACCTTC. Protein: CSASKGDGGYTF.

This chain links TRBV7-2 with TRBJ2-1, with D unclear. The CDR3 is 15 residues long. Looked up from germline, CDR1 is SGHTA and CDR2 is FQGNSA. The V end lost 3 bases, the J end lost 6 bases, and 15 bases lay between the germline ends. In DNA form, the CDR3 reads TGTGCCAGCAGCTTGGATATCGCTGAGGTCAATGAGCAGTTCTTC. It yields the protein CASSLDIAEVNEQFF.

This chain joins TRBV5-4 and TRBJ2-1; 7 positions match TRBD1. Losses at the gene ends were 4 bases for V and 9 bases for J; bases not matched to a gene: 4. The CDR3 length is 12 residues. Germline CDR1 SGHNT, CDR2 YYREEE (reference sequence). The CDR3, as DNA: TGTGCCAGCAGCCCGGGACAGAGTGAGCAGTTCTTC. Translated: CASSPGQSEQFF.

The V gene is TRBV10-3, the J gene TRBJ1-2, with D possibly matching TRBD1 (6 bases). In germline, CDR1 is ENHRY, CDR2 SYGVKD. With 3 bases removed from V and 7 bases from J, the gap between germline ends came to 18 bases. The CDR3 sequence is 15 residues long. DNA for the CDR3: TGTGCCATCAGTGAACGTCAGGGGTCTACGGGTGGCTACACCTTC. Amino acid sequence: CAISERQGSTGGYTF.

The chain combines TRBV24-1 with TRBJ1-2; TRBD1 aligns across 8 bases. Germline assignment: CDR1 KGHDR and CDR2 SFDVKD. The CDR3 is 14 residues long. The V segment lost 4 bases and the J segment 8 bases; nucleotides outside the gene matches: 8. In DNA, the CDR3 is TGTGCCACCAGTGACTCGGACAGGGAGGACGGCTACACCTTC. As protein: CATSDSDREDGYTF.

The chain uses TRBV29-1 and TRBJ2-5; 10 bases line up with TRBD2. The V gene's germline CDR1 is SQVTM and CDR2 ANQGSEA. The V gene end was trimmed by 7 bases and the J gene end by 4 bases; junction bases not matched to a gene: 3. This CDR3 spans 12 amino acids. The CDR3 coding sequence is TGCAGCGAATCTAGCGGGGGAGAGACCCAGTACTTC. The encoded protein is CSESSGGETQYF. The full variable domain, with the rest looked up from reference TRBV29-1 and TRBJ2-5, is SAVISQKPSRDICQRGTSLTIQCQVDSQVTMMFWYRQQPGQSLTLIATANQGSEATYESGFVIDKFPISRPNLTFSTLTVSNMSPEDSSIYLCSESSGGETQYFGPGTRLLVL.

The chain recombines TRBV6-2 or TRBV6-3 with TRBJ1-1; tentative D call: TRBD1 (5 bases). V lost 0 bases and J 1 base, leaving 6 bases between the germline ends. The CDR3 covers 14 residues. The germline CDR1 and CDR2 sequences are MNHEY and SVGEGT. CDR3: CASSYSGANTEAFF. The CDR3 region has the DNA TGTGCCAGCAGTTACTCAGGGGCGAACACTGAAGCTTTCTTT.

The chain employs TRBV3-1 and TRBJ2-7; D is uncertain. Trimming removed 2 bases from V and 3 bases from J, with 8 bases in between. The CDR3 has 13 amino acids. From germline, CDR1 is LGHDT and CDR2 YNNKEL (reference sequence). CDR3 in amino acids: CASSQLRNYEQYF. DNA for the CDR3: TGTGCCAGCAGCCAACTCAGAAACTACGAGCAGTACTTC.

The chain employs TRBV7-9 and TRBJ1-3; a possible D gene is TRBD1 (5 bases). Between the trimmed V and J ends, which lost 6 bases and 7 bases, there was a span of 13 bases. Germline V gene lookup returns CDR1 SEHNR and CDR2 FQNEAQ (reference sequence). CDR3 length: 13 residues. This CDR3 is CASRGLGENTIYF. The CDR3 nucleotides read TGTGCCAGCAGGGGCCTGGGGGAGAACACCATATATTTT. The entire variable domain, with the rest obtained from reference TRBV7-9 and TRBJ1-3, is as follows: DTGVSQNPRHKITKRGQNVTFRCDPISEHNRLYWYRQTLGQGPEFLTYFQNEAQLEKSRLLSDRFSAERPKGSFSTLEIQRTEQGDSAMYLCASRGLGENTIYFGEGSWLTVV.

The chain employs TRBV7-2 and TRBJ2-3; perhaps TRBD2 as D (7 bases). This CDR3 has 16 amino acids. V lost 0 bases to trimming and J lost 2 bases, with 12 bases between them. The germline CDR1 and CDR2 sequences are SGHTA and FQGNSA. The CDR3, as DNA: TGTGCCAGCAGCTTAGCCATCGGGGGGCTCACAGATACGCAGTATTTT. Translating it yields CASSLAIGGLTDTQYF.

The chain uses TRBV3-1 and TRBJ2-7; D is unclear. Germline CDR1 LGHDT, CDR2 YNNKEL (reference sequence). V lost 1 base, J lost 1 base, and 8 bases lay in between. The CDR3 extends over 14 amino acids. The CDR3 nucleotides read TGTGCCAGCAGCCAAGGACACTTATCCTACGAGCAGTACGTC. This codes for CASSQGHLSYEQYV.

This chain joins TRBV19 and TRBJ1-2; D is perhaps TRBD1 (6 bases). CDR1 and CDR2 from the germline V gene are LNHDA and SQIVND (reference sequence). The CDR3 covers 13 residues. With 3 bases removed from V and 5 bases from J, the gap between germline ends came to 10 bases. The CDR3 coding sequence is TGTGCCAGTAGTATGTCAGGGGTATATGGCTACACCTTC. The encoded protein is CASSMSGVYGYTF.

J is TRBJ2-4 and V is TRBV7-2, with TRBD2 matching over 10 bases. Germline V lookup: CDR1 SGHTA, CDR2 FQGNSA. The CDR3 is 15 residues long. J gave up 9 bases and V 3 bases, and 8 bases lay outside the gene matches. The CDR3 region is CASSFDTSGTGIQYF. In DNA, the CDR3 is TGTGCCAGCAGCTTTGACACTAGCGGGACGGGCATTCAGTACTTC.

Here the CDR3 reads CASSLSRSSYEQYF. The CDR3 bases are TGTGCCAGCAGTTTATCGAGGAGCTCCTACGAGCAGTACTTC. The chain carries TRBV27 and TRBJ2-7; D is ambiguous. CDR1 is MNHEY, CDR2 SMNVEV, per germline (reference sequence). V was clipped by 0 bases and J by 0 bases, with 6 bases between them. CDR3 length: 14 residues.

With regard to this clonotype: The junction differs from germline at one of its ends, possibly a read error. The chain carries TRBV5-1 and TRBJ1-6; 7 bases are a match to TRBD1. CDR1 is SGHRS, CDR2 YFSETQ, per germline. The CDR3 is made up of 15 amino acids. CDR3 in amino acids: CASSLEGGVNSPLHF. Written as DNA, the CDR3 is TGCGCCAGCAGCTTGGAAGGGGGCGTTAATTCACCGCTCCACTTT.